The 28 T cell receptor beta chains below all came from one sample that was sequenced in a study of cytomegalovirus exposure and HLA in healthy donors listed by TCRdb under 2017. Library creation used the immunoSEQ multiplex PCR assay. The multiplex PCR relied on a mix of 60 forward primers for TCR Vbeta segments and 13 reverse primers for TCR Jbeta segments. Sourced from immuneACCESS, this table was stored by TCRdb with only in-frame sequences that have V and J called. A share of the clones is absent; for the studies checked, an unresolved V gene accounts for under half, and the remainder has no known explanation. The sample data list over 150,000 clones, and about 71% of these were observed just once. Of the sample, around 2.8% falls within the top ten clones. Sequenced material: PBMCs. These receptors all stem from a woman in her 30s in good health and CMV-seronegative.

V and J are TRBV11-2 and TRBJ2-2; the D is unclear. This CDR3 contains 17 residues. Germline loops: CDR1 SGHAT, CDR2 FQNNGV. Trimming shortened V by 5 bases and J by 1 base, and 17 bases separated the two germline ends. The CDR3 spells CASSDLGVHKNTGELFF. The DNA of the CDR3 is TGTGCCAGCAGCGACCTCGGAGTACACAAGAACACCGGGGAGCTGTTTTTT.

V gene TRBV2 combines with J gene TRBJ1-5; D is perhaps TRBD1 (6 bases). The CDR3 totals 14 residues. The V gene lost 6 bases and the J gene lost 3 bases, with 12 bases spanning the gap. Germline V gene lookup returns CDR1 SNHLY and CDR2 FYNNEI. The CDR3 bases are TGTGCCAGCAGGGCAGGGGACTACAATCAGCCCCAGCATTTT. It yields the protein CASRAGDYNQPQHF. The complete variable domain, with remaining parts taken from reference TRBV2 and TRBJ1-5, reads EPEVTQTPSHQVTQMGQEVILRCVPISNHLYFYWYRQILGQKVEFLVSFYNNEISEKSEIFDDQFSVERPDGSNFTLKIRSTKLEDSAMYFCASRAGDYNQPQHFGDGTRLSIL.

This chain links TRBV5-1 with TRBJ1-6; D might be TRBD1 (6 bases). Trimming pared 3 bases from V and 7 bases from J, leaving 11 bases between. Germline V gene lookup returns CDR1 SGHRS and CDR2 YFSETQ. CDR3 length equals 14 residues. CDR3 sequence (DNA): TGCGCCAGCAGCTCCCAGGGGATAAATTCACCCCTCCACTTT. Amino acids: CASSSQGINSPLHF.

This chain uses TRBV6-6 with TRBJ2-2, with D perhaps TRBD2 (6 bases). CDR1 and CDR2 from the germline V gene are MNHNY and SVGAGI (reference sequence). The length of the CDR3 is 14 residues. V was clipped by 2 bases and J by 5 bases, with 9 bases between them. The CDR3 loop is CASSYGGGTGELFF. The CDR3 nucleotides are TGTGCCAGCAGTTACGGTGGGGGGACCGGGGAGCTGTTTTTT.

The table lists this clone with a count of one. V and J are TRBV7-6 and TRBJ2-5; 8 bases match TRBD1. The J call is in doubt because the DNA end fits TRBJ2-7 better. The V gene's germline CDR1 is SGHVS and CDR2 FNYEAQ. The CDR3 sequence is 16 residues long. The CDR3: CASSIPTGDKAYEQYF. DNA for the CDR3: TGTGCCAGCAGCATACCGACAGGGGATAAGGCCTACGAGCAGTACTTC.

V usage is TRBV4-3 and J usage is TRBJ1-1; D is possibly TRBD1 (5 bases). V lost 3 bases, J lost 3 bases, and 11 bases lay in between. This CDR3 spans 14 amino acids. Germline assignment: CDR1 LGHNA and CDR2 YSLEER. The CDR3 DNA sequence: TGCGCCAGCAGCCAGGATGACAGAGACACTGAAGCTTTCTTT. As protein: CASSQDDRDTEAFF.

The chain couples TRBV5-4 to TRBJ1-6, with TRBD1 identical over 8 bases. Germline CDR1 and CDR2: SGHNT and YYREEE (reference sequence). Germline trimming cut 4 bases from V and 6 bases from J; bases unmatched to any gene: 3. CDR3 length: 14 residues. The CDR3 DNA is TGTGCCAGCAGCCATGACAGGGGTAATTCACCCCTCCACTTT. It codes for CASSHDRGNSPLHF.

This clone was recorded only once. The gene calls are TRBV4-1 and TRBJ2-1; 8 nucleotides line up with TRBD2. The CDR3 runs to 16 residues. V dropped 5 bases and J dropped 6; count of bases not matched to a gene: 12. Germline V lookup: CDR1 MGHRA, CDR2 YSYEKL. The DNA for the CDR3 is TGCGCCAGCAGCTGGGACCCTCGCGGGAGGCGCAATGAGCAGTTCTTC. Protein product: CASSWDPRGRRNEQFF.

As for this clone: No conserved phenylalanine or tryptophan is present at the end of the CDR3, so a read error is the likely explanation. This chain links TRBV27 with TRBJ1-5; D call uncertain. The CDR3 is 15 amino acids. Trimming shortened V by 8 bases and J by 0 bases, and 14 bases separated the two germline ends. CDR1 is MNHEY and CDR2 is SMNVEV in the germline V gene (reference sequence). The CDR3 reads CASSLLHNSNQPQHL. The DNA for the CDR3 is TGTGCCAGCTCCCTCCTCCACAATAGCAATCAGCCCCAGCATCTT.

V and J are TRBV10-3 and TRBJ2-3; 9 positions match TRBD1. Trimming at V came to 8 bases and at J to 4 bases, leaving 7 bases not matched to a gene. The CDR3 has 14 amino acids. CDR1 is ENHRY and CDR2 is SYGVKD in the germline V gene. The CDR3 is CAIGRDRVPDTQYF. The CDR3 nucleotides are TGTGCCATCGGCAGGGACAGGGTTCCAGATACGCAGTATTTT.

Concerning this clone itself: One end of the junction does not line up with germline, which may come from a read error. Other DNA sequences from this sample encode an identical CDR3 as well. The CDR3 DNA follows: TGTGCCAGCAGCTCTGGGGGGGTGTACGAGCAATACTTC. Translation gives CASSSGGVYEQYF. The V call is TRBV5-4, the J call TRBJ2-7; 7 bases are a match to TRBD2. CDR1 and CDR2 (germline): SGHNT, YYREEE (reference sequence). This CDR3 comprises 13 residues.

The J gene is TRBJ2-2, the V gene TRBV5-6; D might be TRBD2 (5 bases). V lost 3 bases, J lost 3 bases, and 12 bases lay in between. Germline V gene lookup returns CDR1 SGHDT and CDR2 YYEEEE. The CDR3 totals 15 residues. CDR3 protein: CASSSWTGDTGELFF. CDR3 in DNA: TGTGCCAGCAGCTCGTGGACTGGGGACACCGGGGAGCTGTTTTTT.

The chain is built from TRBV18 and TRBJ2-1, with D possibly matching TRBD1 (6 bases). CDR1 is KGHSH and CDR2 is LQKENI in the germline V gene. Trimming pared 3 bases from V and 0 bases from J, leaving 12 bases between. There are 16 residues in the CDR3. Here the CDR3 DNA reads TGTGCCAGCTCACCTCTAGGGGGTAGCTCCTACAATGAGCAGTTCTTC. It codes for CASSPLGGSSYNEQFF.

This sequence joins TRBV10-2 and TRBJ2-1; D gene unclear. Trimming took off 7 bases at V and 2 bases at J, with 9 bases between the two ends. The CDR3 consists of 13 residues. CDR1 WSHSY and CDR2 SAAADI come from the germline V gene. CDR3 sequence: CASNLDTYNEQFF. Here the CDR3 DNA reads TGCGCCAGCAATCTCGACACCTACAATGAGCAGTTCTTC.

Comments on this clone: A junction end diverges from the germline sequence, so it may reflect a read error. The J gene is TRBJ2-5, the V gene TRBV11-2, with TRBD1 matching 9 bases. There are 15 residues in the CDR3. CDR1 is SGHAT and CDR2 is FQNNGV in the germline V gene. The CDR3 spells CASSSNRGRISLGDF. The CDR3 DNA follows: TGTGCCAGCAGCTCGAACAGGGGGCGAATATCCCTGGGGGACTTC.

This chain joins TRBV5-1 and TRBJ1-1, with D possibly matching TRBD1 (6 bases). V was clipped by 4 bases and J by 2 bases, with 15 bases between them. The length of the CDR3 is 15 residues. In germline, CDR1 is SGHRS, CDR2 YFSETQ. CDR3 amino acids: CASSSPRGTNTEAFF. CDR3 coding DNA: TGCGCCAGCAGCAGCCCCAGGGGAACTAACACTGAAGCTTTCTTT.

The rearrangement links TRBV30 to TRBJ2-3; D perhaps matches TRBD2 (6 bases). The V gene lost 4 bases and the J gene lost 2 bases, with 16 bases spanning the gap. CDR3 length: 15 residues. Looked up from germline, CDR1 is GTSNPN and CDR2 is SVGIG (reference sequence). In nucleotides, the CDR3 is TGTGCCTGGACCGTGTTCGGGGGAACCACAGATACGCAGTATTTT. The encoded protein is CAWTVFGGTTDTQYF.

V and J are TRBV6-1 and TRBJ1-2; 7 bases align to TRBD1. The germline CDR1 and CDR2 sequences are MNHNS and SASEGT. There are 16 residues in the CDR3. The V and J ends lost 0 bases and 4 bases, in that order; junction bases with no gene match: 8. CDR3 DNA: TGTGCCAGCAGTGAAGCGGAGCAGACAGGGATCTATGGCTACACCTTC. Translation: CASSEAEQTGIYGYTF.

The rearrangement uses TRBV4-3 and TRBJ2-7; D perhaps matches TRBD2 (5 bases). The CDR3 sequence is 14 residues long. Trimming pared 4 bases from V and 5 bases from J, leaving 15 bases between. From germline, CDR1 is LGHNA and CDR2 YSLEER. DNA of the CDR3: TGCGCCAGCAGCCTACATCGGGGTGTCAACGAGCAGTACTTC. It translates to CASSLHRGVNEQYF.

Notes on this clone: The same CDR3 can be traced to other DNA sequences in this sample. CDR3 in amino acids: CASSSGLAGHFQYF. The CDR3 nucleotides read TGTGCCAGCAGCTCCGGACTAGCGGGACACTTTCAGTACTTC. The rearrangement uses TRBV7-9 and TRBJ2-4; 12 nucleotides align to TRBD2. V shed 4 bases and J 11 bases; nucleotides not matched to a gene: 6. The germline V gene has CDR1 SEHNR and CDR2 FQNEAQ (reference sequence). The CDR3 loop spans 14 amino acids.

V is TRBV27 and J is TRBJ2-3; 7 nucleotides line up with TRBD1. V was clipped by 7 bases and J by 0 bases; unmatched bases: 10. The CDR3 totals 16 residues. Germline-derived CDR1 and CDR2 are MNHEY and SMNVEV (reference sequence). The CDR3 loop is CASMVFGTASTDTQYF. Written as DNA, the CDR3 is TGTGCCAGCATGGTATTCGGGACAGCTAGCACAGATACGCAGTATTTT.

This clone was seen just once. The chain is built from TRBV5-5 and TRBJ1-1; maybe TRBD1 (5 bases). Germline CDR1 is SGHKS and CDR2 is YYEKEE (reference sequence). V was shortened by 4 bases and J by 6 bases, with 16 bases between the two germline ends. CDR3 length equals 14 residues. The CDR3 DNA sequence: TGTGCCAGCAGCGCTGCCAGGGTTGTGTCTGAAGCTTTCTTT. Its translation: CASSAARVVSEAFF.

The chain employs TRBV5-1 and TRBJ2-1; 8 bases align to TRBD1. The CDR3 runs 13 residues. Trimming at V came to 4 bases and at J to 11 bases, leaving 8 bases not matched to a gene. Per the germline V gene, CDR1 is SGHRS and CDR2 is YFSETQ. In DNA, the CDR3 is TGCGCCAGCAGCGGGGGACAGGAATTTAAGCAGTTCTTC. The encoded protein is CASSGGQEFKQFF.

The chain is built from TRBV29-1 and TRBJ2-7, with 8 bases lining up with TRBD2. The germline V gene has CDR1 SQVTM and CDR2 ANQGSEA. The V segment lost 5 bases and the J segment 2 bases; nucleotides outside the gene matches: 5. This CDR3 comprises 13 residues. The CDR3 loop reads CSVREGGPYEQYF. As DNA, the CDR3 is TGCAGCGTTCGGGAGGGGGGGCCCTACGAGCAGTACTTC.

This clone was counted between two and nine times. The chain combines TRBV23-1 with TRBJ2-1, with TRBD1 matching over 7 bases. TRBV23-1 is known as an ORF, though its function is uncertain. The length of the CDR3 is 16 residues. With V trimmed by 0 bases and J by 6 bases, 8 bases remained unmatched. CDR3: CASSQSPGQVRNEQFF. CDR3 sequence (DNA): TGCGCCAGCAGTCAATCCCCCGGACAGGTTCGCAATGAGCAGTTCTTC.

The chain has TRBV2 and TRBJ1-1, with D unresolved. V dropped 3 bases and J dropped 1 base, with 6 bases sitting between them. Germline values: CDR1 SNHLY, CDR2 FYNNEI. The CDR3 spans 13 residues. CDR3 residues: CASSDESNTEAFF. In DNA, the CDR3 is TGTGCCAGCAGTGATGAGTCGAACACTGAAGCTTTCTTT.

The CDR3 nucleotides read TGTGCCAGCAGCGTGGGACAGGGTGAAGAGACCCAGTACTTC. Translated: CASSVGQGEETQYF. The V gene is TRBV7-9, the J gene TRBJ2-5; 9 nucleotides agree with TRBD1. CDR1 and CDR2 from the germline V gene are SEHNR and FQNEAQ (reference sequence). The CDR3 totals 14 residues. With V trimmed by 5 bases and J by 3 bases, 4 bases remained unmatched.

This clone appeared a few times. This sequence joins TRBV7-2 and TRBJ1-4; D might be TRBD1 (5 bases). The length of the CDR3 is 14 residues. V shed 2 bases and J shed 3 bases, with 7 bases lying between them. CDR1 SGHTA and CDR2 FQGNSA come from the germline V gene. The CDR3 spells CASSLSGANEKLFF. CDR3 nucleotide sequence: TGTGCCAGCAGCTTATCGGGGGCTAATGAAAAACTGTTTTTT.